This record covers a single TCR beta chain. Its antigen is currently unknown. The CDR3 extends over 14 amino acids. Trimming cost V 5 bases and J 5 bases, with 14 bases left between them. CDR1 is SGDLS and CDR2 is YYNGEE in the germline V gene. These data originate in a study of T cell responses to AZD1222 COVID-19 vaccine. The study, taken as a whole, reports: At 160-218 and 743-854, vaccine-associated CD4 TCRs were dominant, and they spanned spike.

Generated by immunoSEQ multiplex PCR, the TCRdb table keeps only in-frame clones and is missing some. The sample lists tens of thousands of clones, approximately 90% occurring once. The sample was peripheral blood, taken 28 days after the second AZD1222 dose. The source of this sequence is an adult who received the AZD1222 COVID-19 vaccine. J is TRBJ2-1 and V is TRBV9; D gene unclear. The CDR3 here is CASSRLLSNNEQFF. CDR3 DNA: TGTGCCAGCAGTAGACTTCTGAGTAACAATGAGCAGTTCTTC.